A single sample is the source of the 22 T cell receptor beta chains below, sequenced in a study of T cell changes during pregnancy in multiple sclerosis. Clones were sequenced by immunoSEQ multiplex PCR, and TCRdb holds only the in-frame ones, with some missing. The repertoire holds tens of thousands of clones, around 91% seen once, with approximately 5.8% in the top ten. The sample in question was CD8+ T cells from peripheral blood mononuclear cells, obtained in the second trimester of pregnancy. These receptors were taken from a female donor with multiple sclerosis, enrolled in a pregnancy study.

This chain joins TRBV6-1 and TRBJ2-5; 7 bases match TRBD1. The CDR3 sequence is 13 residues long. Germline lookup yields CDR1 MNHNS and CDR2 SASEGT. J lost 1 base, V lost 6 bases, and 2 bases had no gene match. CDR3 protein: CASSTGAQETQYF. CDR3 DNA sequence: TGTGCCAGCAGCACAGGGGCCCAAGAGACCCAGTACTTC.

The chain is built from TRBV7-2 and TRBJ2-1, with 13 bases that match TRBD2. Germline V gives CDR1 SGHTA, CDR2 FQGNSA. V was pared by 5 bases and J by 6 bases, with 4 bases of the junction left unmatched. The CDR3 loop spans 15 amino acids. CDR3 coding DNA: TGTGCCAGCAGCGGACTAGCGGGAGAGGGCAATGAGCAGTTCTTC. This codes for CASSGLAGEGNEQFF.

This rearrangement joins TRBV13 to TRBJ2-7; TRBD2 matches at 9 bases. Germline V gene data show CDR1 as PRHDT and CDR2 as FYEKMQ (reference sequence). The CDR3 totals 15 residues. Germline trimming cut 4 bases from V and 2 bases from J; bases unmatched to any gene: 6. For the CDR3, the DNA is TGTGCCAGCAGCTCTCTAGCGGGGCACGCCTACGAGCAGTACTTC. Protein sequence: CASSSLAGHAYEQYF.

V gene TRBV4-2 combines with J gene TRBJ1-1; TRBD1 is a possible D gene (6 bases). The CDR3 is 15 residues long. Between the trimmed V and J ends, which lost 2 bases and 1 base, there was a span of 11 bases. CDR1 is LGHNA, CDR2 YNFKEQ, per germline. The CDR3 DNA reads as TGTGCCAGCAGCCAATTTCAGGGGACGAACACTGAAGCTTTCTTT. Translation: CASSQFQGTNTEAFF.

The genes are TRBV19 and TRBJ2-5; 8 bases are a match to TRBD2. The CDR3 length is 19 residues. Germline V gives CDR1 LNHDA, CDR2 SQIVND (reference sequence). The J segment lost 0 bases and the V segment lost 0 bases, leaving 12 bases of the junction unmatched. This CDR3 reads CASSIEGVGAGVYQETQYF. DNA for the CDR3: TGTGCCAGTAGTATAGAAGGAGTGGGAGCGGGAGTGTACCAAGAGACCCAGTACTTC.

CDR3 sequence (DNA): TGTGCCAGCAGTTACGGGCCCCCTACTTTCTTT. This gives the protein CASSYGPPTFF. This chain joins TRBV6-6 and TRBJ1-1; no clear D gene. Germline lookup yields CDR1 MNHNY and CDR2 SVGAGI (reference sequence). The CDR3 is made up of 11 amino acids. Trimming took off 2 bases at V and 12 bases at J, with 10 bases between the two ends.

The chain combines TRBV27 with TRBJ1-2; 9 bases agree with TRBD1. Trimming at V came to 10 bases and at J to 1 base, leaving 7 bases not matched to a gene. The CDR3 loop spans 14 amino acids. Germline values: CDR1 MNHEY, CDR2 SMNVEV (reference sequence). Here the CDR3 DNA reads TGTGCCACCCGAGACAGGGGGGGTAACTATGGCTACACCTTC. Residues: CATRDRGGNYGYTF.

CDR3 sequence reads: CASSYYFGETQYF. As DNA, the CDR3 is TGTGCCAGCAGTTACTACTTCGGGGAGACCCAGTACTTC. This chain joins TRBV6-5 and TRBJ2-5; D call uncertain. This CDR3 region has 13 residues. Germline lookup yields CDR1 MNHEY and CDR2 SVGAGI. Trimming cost V 1 base and J 5 bases, with 8 bases left between them.

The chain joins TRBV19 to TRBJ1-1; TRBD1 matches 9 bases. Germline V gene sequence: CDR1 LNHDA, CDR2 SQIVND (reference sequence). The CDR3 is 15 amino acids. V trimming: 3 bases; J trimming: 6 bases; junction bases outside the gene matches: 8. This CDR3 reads CASSIPRWTGAEAFF. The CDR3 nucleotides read TGTGCCAGTAGTATTCCCCGTTGGACAGGGGCTGAAGCTTTCTTT.

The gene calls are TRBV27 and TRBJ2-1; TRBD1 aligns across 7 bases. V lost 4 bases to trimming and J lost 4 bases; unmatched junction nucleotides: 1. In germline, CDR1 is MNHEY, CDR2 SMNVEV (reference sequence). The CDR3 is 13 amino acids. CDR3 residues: CASSWGQYNEQFF. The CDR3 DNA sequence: TGTGCCAGCAGTTGGGGACAGTACAATGAGCAGTTCTTC.

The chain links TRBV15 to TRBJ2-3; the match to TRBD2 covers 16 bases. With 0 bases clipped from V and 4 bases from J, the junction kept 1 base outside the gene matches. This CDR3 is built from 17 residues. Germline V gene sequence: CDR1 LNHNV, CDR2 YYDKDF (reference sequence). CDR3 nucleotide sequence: TGTGCCACCAGCAGAGAGGGACTAGCGGGAGGGCCAGATACGCAGTATTTT. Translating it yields CATSREGLAGGPDTQYF.

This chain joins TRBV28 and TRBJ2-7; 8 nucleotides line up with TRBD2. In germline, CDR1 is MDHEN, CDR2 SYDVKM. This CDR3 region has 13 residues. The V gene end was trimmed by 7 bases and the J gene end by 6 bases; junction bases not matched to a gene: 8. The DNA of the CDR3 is TGTGCCAGCACCTTAGCGGGAAGCGGCGAGCAGTACTTC. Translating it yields CASTLAGSGEQYF.

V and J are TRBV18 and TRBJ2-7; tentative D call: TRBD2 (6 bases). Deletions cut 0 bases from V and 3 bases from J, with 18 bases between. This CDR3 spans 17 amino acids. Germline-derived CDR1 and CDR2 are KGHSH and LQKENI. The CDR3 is CASSPPSDGGKGYEQYF. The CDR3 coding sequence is TGTGCCAGCTCACCACCGTCTGATGGGGGGAAAGGCTACGAGCAGTACTTC.

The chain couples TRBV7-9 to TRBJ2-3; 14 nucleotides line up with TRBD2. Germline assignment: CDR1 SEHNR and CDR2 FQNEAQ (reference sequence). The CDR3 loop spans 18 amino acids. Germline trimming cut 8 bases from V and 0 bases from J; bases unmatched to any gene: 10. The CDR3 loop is CASSGTSGRTMSTDTQYF. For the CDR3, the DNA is TGTGCCAGCTCCGGGACTAGCGGGAGAACAATGAGCACAGATACGCAGTATTTT.

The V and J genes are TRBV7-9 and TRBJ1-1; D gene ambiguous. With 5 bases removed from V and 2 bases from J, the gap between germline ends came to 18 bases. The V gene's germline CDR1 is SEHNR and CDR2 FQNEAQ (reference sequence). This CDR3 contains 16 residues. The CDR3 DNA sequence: TGTGCCAGCAGCCGACCCTCGTCGGGGATCAACACTGAAGCTTTCTTT. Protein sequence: CASSRPSSGINTEAFF. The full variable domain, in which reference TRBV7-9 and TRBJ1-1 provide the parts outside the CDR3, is DTGVSQNPRHKITKRGQNVTFRCDPISEHNRLYWYRQTLGQGPEFLTYFQNEAQLEKSRLLSDRFSAERPKGSFSTLEIQRTEQGDSAMYLCASSRPSSGINTEAFFGQGTRLTVV.

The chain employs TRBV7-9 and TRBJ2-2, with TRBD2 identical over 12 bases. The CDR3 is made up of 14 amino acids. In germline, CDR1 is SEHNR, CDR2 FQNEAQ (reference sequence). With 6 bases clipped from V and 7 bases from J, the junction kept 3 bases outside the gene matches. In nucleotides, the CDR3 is TGTGCCAGCAGACTAGCGGGAGGCCACGGGGAGCTGTTTTTT. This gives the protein CASRLAGGHGELFF.

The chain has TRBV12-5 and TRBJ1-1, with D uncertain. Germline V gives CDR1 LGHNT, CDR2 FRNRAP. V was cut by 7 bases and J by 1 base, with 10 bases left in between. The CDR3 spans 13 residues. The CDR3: CASVETGNTEAFF. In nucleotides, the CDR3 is TGTGCTAGTGTCGAGACGGGGAACACTGAAGCTTTCTTT.

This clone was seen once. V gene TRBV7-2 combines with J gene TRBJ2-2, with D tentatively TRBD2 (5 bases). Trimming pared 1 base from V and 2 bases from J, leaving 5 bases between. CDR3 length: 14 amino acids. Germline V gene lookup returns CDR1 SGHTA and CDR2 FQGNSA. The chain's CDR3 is CASSLGTNTGELFF. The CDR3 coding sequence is TGTGCCAGCAGCTTAGGGACTAACACCGGGGAGCTGTTTTTT.

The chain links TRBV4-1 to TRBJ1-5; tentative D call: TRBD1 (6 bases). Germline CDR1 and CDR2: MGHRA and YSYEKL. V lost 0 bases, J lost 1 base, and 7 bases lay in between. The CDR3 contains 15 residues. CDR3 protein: CASSQEDRSNQPQHF. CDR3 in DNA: TGCGCCAGCAGCCAAGAAGACAGGAGCAATCAGCCCCAGCATTTT.

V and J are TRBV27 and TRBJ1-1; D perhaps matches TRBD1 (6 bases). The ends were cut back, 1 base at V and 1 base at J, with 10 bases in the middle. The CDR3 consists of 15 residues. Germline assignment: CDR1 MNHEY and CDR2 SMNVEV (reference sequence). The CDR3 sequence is CASSLFQGPNTEAFF. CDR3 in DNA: TGTGCCAGCAGTTTATTCCAGGGGCCGAACACTGAAGCTTTCTTT.

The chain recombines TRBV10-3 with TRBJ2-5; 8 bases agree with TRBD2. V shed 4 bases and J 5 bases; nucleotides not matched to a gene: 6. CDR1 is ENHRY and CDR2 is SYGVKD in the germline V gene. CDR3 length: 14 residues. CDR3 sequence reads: CAISAQRESETQYF. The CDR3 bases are TGTGCCATCAGTGCCCAGCGGGAGTCGGAGACCCAGTACTTC.

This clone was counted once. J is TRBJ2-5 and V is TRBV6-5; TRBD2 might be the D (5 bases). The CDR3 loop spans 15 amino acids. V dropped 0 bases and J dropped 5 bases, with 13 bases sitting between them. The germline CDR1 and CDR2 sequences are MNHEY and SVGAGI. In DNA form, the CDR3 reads TGTGCCAGCAGTTACTCAGAGTCTGGCGGGGAGACCCAGTACTTC. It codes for CASSYSESGGETQYF.